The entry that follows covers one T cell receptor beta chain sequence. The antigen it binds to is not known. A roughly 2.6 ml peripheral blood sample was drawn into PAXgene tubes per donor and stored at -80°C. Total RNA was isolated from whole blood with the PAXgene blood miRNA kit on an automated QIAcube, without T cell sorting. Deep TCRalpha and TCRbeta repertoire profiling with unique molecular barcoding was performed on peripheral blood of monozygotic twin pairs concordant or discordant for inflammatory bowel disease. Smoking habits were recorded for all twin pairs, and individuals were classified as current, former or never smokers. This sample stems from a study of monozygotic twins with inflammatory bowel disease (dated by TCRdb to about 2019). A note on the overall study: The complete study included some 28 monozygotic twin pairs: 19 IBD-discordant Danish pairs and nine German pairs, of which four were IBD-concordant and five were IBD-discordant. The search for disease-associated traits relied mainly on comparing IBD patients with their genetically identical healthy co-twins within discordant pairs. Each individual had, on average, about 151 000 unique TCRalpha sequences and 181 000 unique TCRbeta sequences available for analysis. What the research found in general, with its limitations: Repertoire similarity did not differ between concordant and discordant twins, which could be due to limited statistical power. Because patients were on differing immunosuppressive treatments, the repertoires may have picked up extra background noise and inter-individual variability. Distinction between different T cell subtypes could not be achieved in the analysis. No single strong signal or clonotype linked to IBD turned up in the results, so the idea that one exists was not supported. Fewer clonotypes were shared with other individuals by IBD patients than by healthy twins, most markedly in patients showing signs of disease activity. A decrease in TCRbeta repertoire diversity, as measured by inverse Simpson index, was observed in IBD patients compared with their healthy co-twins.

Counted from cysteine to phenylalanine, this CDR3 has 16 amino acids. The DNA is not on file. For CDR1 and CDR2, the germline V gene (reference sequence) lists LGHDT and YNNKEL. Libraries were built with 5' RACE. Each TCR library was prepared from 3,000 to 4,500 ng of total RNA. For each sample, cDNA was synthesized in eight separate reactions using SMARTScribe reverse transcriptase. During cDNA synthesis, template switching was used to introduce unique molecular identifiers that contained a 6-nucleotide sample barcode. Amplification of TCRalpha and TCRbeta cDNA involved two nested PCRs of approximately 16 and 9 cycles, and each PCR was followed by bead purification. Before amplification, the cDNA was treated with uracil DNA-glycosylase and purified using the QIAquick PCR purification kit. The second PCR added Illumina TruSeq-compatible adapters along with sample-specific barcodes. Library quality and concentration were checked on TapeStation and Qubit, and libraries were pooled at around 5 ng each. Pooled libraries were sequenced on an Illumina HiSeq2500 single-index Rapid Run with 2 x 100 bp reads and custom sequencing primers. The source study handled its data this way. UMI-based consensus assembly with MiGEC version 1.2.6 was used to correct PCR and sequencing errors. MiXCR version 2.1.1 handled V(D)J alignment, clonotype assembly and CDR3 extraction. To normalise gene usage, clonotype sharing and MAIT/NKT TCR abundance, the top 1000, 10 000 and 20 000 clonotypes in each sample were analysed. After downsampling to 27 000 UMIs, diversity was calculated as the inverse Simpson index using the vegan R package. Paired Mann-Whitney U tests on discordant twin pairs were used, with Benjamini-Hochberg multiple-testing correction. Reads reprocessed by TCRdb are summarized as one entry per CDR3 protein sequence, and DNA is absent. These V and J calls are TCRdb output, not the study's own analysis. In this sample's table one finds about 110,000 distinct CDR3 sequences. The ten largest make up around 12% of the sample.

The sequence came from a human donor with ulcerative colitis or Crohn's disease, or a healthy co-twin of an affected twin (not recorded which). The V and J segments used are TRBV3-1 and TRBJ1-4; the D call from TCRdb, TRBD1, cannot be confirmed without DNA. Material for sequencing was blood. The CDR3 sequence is CASSTTTTGAGEKLFF.